A selection of T cell receptor beta chains follows, all from one sample in a study of T cells after yellow fever vaccination. Each CDR3 protein is one row after TCRdb ran MiXCR on the 5' RACE reads. The repertoire has some 400,000 distinct CDR3 sequences, around 6.5% of them found once; the top ten carry about 15%. This material consisted of PBMCs, taken 5 days after the yellow fever booster vaccination. Receptors originate from a young man who received the YFV17D yellow fever vaccine. CDR3s include the opening cysteine and the closing phenylalanine or tryptophan. The order of the fields is CDR3 length, clone size, J gene, V gene, CDR3 protein. For some rows the clone size is stated as once, few or many, or as a class when expanded; others skip it.

>13|.|TRBJ2-7|TRBV6-1
CASGTTESYEQYF
>15|few|TRBJ2-7|TRBV7-3
CASSLGGRSPPEQYF
>13|few|TRBJ2-7|TRBV14
CASSQDLNNEQYF
>15|.|TRBJ2-5|TRBV3-1
CASSHPGEGEKTQYF
>12|many|TRBJ2-7|TRBV10-2
CASSDLGFGQYF
>13|.|TRBJ2-1|TRBV6-2/TRBV6-3
CTPRGTPYNEQFF
>14|few|TRBJ2-5|TRBV18
CASSSIYITETQYF
>18|.|TRBJ1-2|TRBV5-1
CASSAPRDVSPQLDGYTF
>13|many|TRBJ2-3|TRBV11-2
CASLGSGTDTQYF
>16|many|TRBJ2-1|TRBV7-2
CASSLGGINKVGEQFF
>15|many|TRBJ2-7|TRBV7-2
CASSLDRAGASEQYF
>16|many|TRBJ2-3|TRBV9
CASSPLGEAPSATQYF
>15|few|TRBJ2-2|TRBV19
CASSIFGRGTGELFF
>11|many|TRBJ2-5|TRBV20-1
CSARGAGTQYF
>13|.|TRBJ2-1|TRBV3-1
CASSQDDSNEQFF
>12|.|TRBJ1-2|TRBV20-1
CSASRTEYGYTF
>15|many|TRBJ2-7|TRBV5-1
CASSPLGQGMYEQYF
>16|few|TRBJ2-1|TRBV19
CASSLRQGSSYNEQFF